The 5 T cell receptor beta chains below come from one sample, sequenced in a study of metastatic and nonmetastatic thyroid tumors. TCRdb reprocessed the PCR reads via MiXCR. The sample has roughly 20,000 clones, about a quarter seen once. No patient had received any treatment before thyroid surgery. Sequenced: blood. The source of these receptors is a female donor with papillary thyroid cancer or a benign thyroid nodule (not recorded which). Some clones in this sample may be carry-over from other donors' samples.

This clone was detected many times. The chain carries TRBV2 and TRBJ1-2; possible D gene TRBD1, 5 bases. The V end was cut by 2 bases, the J end by 5 bases, with 18 bases between. Germline CDR1 reads SNHLY; CDR2 reads FYNNEI. The CDR3 totals 16 residues. CDR3 region: CASSETNRDGLYGYTF. In nucleotides, the CDR3 is TGTGCCAGCAGTGAAACCAACCGGGACGGACTTTATGGCTACACCTTC.

This clone was recorded a few times. The junction does not match germline at one end; this may be a read error. V gene TRBV15 combines with J gene TRBJ2-1, with D uncertain. Per the germline V gene, CDR1 is LNHNV and CDR2 is YYDKDF (reference sequence). This CDR3 has 13 amino acids. The CDR3 DNA is TGTGCCACCAGAATTAGCACCTACAATGAGAAGTTCTTC. Translation gives CATRISTYNEKFF.

On this clone itself: Likely a read error: the CDR3 ends without its conserved phenylalanine or tryptophan. This chain joins TRBV6-1 and TRBJ2-7, with 7 nucleotides matching TRBD2. From germline, CDR1 is MNHNS and CDR2 SASEGT. The CDR3 length is 15 residues. CDR3 coding DNA: TGTGGCAGCAGGGAGGGGCCGGGGAGGATCCACGAGCAGTACTCC. Translating gives CGSREGPGRIHEQYS.

The V gene is TRBV11-2, the J gene TRBJ2-5; D ambiguous. The germline V gene encodes CDR1 SGHAT and CDR2 FQNNGV. This CDR3 spans 12 amino acids. Trimming stripped 1 base from V and 5 bases from J, with 5 bases between. CDR3 DNA: TGTGCCAGCAGCTTAGGGCCCGAGACCCAGTACTTC. Its protein product is CASSLGPETQYF.

This clone was detected a few times. V is TRBV28 and J is TRBJ2-1; D tentatively fits TRBD1 or TRBD2 (6 bases each). The germline V gene has CDR1 MDHEN and CDR2 SYDVKM. The CDR3 extends over 15 amino acids. With 6 bases removed from V and 0 bases from J, the gap between germline ends came to 12 bases. This CDR3 is CASRGGPGSYNEQFF. The CDR3 DNA follows: TGTGCCAGCAGGGGGGGCCCCGGCTCCTACAATGAGCAGTTCTTC.